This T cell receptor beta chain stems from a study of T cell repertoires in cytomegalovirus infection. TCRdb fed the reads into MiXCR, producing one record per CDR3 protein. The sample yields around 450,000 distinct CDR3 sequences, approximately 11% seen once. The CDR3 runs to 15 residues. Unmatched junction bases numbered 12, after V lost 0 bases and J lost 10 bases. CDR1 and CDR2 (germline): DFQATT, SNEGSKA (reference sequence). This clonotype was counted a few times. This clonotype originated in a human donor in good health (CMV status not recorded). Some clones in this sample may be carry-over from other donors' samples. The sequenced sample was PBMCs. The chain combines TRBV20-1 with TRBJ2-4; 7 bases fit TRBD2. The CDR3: CSARDSGLAAFIQYF. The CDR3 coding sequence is TGCAGTGCTAGAGATTCGGGGCTAGCGGCCTTTATTCAGTACTTC.